The 22 T cell receptor beta chains listed next were all sequenced from one sample in a study of T-cell memory formation after mild COVID-19. MiXCR, applied by TCRdb to the 5' RACE reads, yields one record per CDR3 protein. The repertoire holds 200,000 to 250,000 distinct CDR3 sequences, 7.5% to 10% seen once, with roughly a fifth in the top ten. The sequencing sample was made of PBMCs or a T cell subset sorted from them (not recorded which). The receptors stem from a man younger than 35 who had mild COVID-19 (a few samples of this study predate the infection). Cell type and time point are not known.

The table lists this clonotype with a few counts. Here the CDR3 reads CASSQGTGWDLGLYEQYF. CDR3 nucleotide sequence: TGTGCCAGCAGCCAAGGGACAGGGTGGGATCTGGGGCTCTACGAGCAGTACTTC. This rearrangement joins TRBV4-2 to TRBJ2-7; 8 bases line up with TRBD1. CDR1 and CDR2 (germline): LGHNA, YNFKEQ. With 1 base clipped from V and 3 bases from J, the junction kept 14 bases outside the gene matches. There are 18 residues in the CDR3.

This clonotype was observed many times. DNA for the CDR3: TGTGCCAGCAGCCGGGACAGGGGTGGGACAGATACGCAGTATTTT. This codes for CASSRDRGGTDTQYF. The V call is TRBV7-2, the J call TRBJ2-3, with 10 bases lining up with TRBD1. The trim removed 5 bases at V and 3 bases at J, leaving 5 bases unmatched. CDR1 is SGHTA, CDR2 FQGNSA, per germline. The CDR3 sequence is 15 residues long.

The table lists this clonotype with a few counts. The chain is built from TRBV19 and TRBJ2-1, with D possibly being TRBD2 (7 bases). The CDR3 has 15 residues. Per the germline V gene, CDR1 is LNHDA and CDR2 is SQIVND (reference sequence). V was shortened by 6 bases and J by 7 bases, with 19 bases between the two germline ends. CDR3 coding DNA: TGTGCCAGTAGGGGAATCATAGGGGGGGCGAATGAGCAGTTCTTC. Amino acid sequence: CASRGIIGGANEQFF.

This clonotype was observed many times. The rearrangement links TRBV6-5 to TRBJ2-1, with 13 nucleotides matching TRBD2. The CDR3 extends over 15 amino acids. The ends lost 5 bases at V and 10 bases at J; junction bases unmatched: 8. Germline V gene sequence: CDR1 MNHEY, CDR2 SVGAGI. CDR3 bases: TGTGCCAGCAGTCAAAGGACTAGCGGGGGAGTGGAGCAGTTCTTC. Its protein product is CASSQRTSGGVEQFF.

The chain uses TRBV10-3 and TRBJ1-2; D is possibly TRBD1 (5 bases). V was shortened by 2 bases and J by 5 bases, with 27 bases between the two germline ends. The CDR3 has 19 residues. The germline V gene encodes CDR1 ENHRY and CDR2 SYGVKD. CDR3 in amino acids: CAISERRTHGTTPLYGYTF. The CDR3 nucleotides read TGTGCCATCAGTGAGAGGAGAACACACGGGACCACTCCCCTTTATGGCTACACCTTC.

This clonotype has a count of ten or more. The chain joins TRBV27 to TRBJ2-3, with 12 nucleotides matching TRBD2. Germline trimming cut 6 bases from V and 5 bases from J; bases unmatched to any gene: 0. This CDR3 region has 13 residues. Germline V CDR1 and CDR2: MNHEY, SMNVEV (reference sequence). The CDR3 nucleotides are TGTGCCAGCAGGACTAGCGGGGGAGATACGCAGTATTTT. Translation: CASRTSGGDTQYF.

This clonotype has a handful of counts. The chain uses TRBV15 and TRBJ2-5; 9 positions match TRBD1. Germline V CDR1 and CDR2: LNHNV, YYDKDF (reference sequence). Losses at the gene ends were 0 bases for V and 6 bases for J; bases not matched to a gene: 8. The CDR3 length is 16 residues. CDR3: CATSRDPTGGYKTQYF. The CDR3 DNA is TGTGCCACCAGCAGAGATCCTACAGGGGGCTACAAGACCCAGTACTTC.

This clonotype has at least ten counts. The genes are TRBV7-8 and TRBJ2-3, with TRBD1 identical over 7 bases. V was clipped by 7 bases and J by 3 bases; unmatched bases: 13. The germline CDR1 and CDR2 sequences are SGHVS and FQNEAQ. The CDR3 runs to 16 residues. CDR3 sequence: CASTSVEARGTDTQYF. The CDR3 region has the DNA TGTGCCAGCACCTCAGTGGAGGCCAGGGGGACAGATACGCAGTATTTT.

This clonotype was seen more than once but under ten times. V usage is TRBV6-2 or TRBV6-3 and J usage is TRBJ2-2; D not certain. Per the germline V gene, CDR1 is MNHEY and CDR2 is SVGEGT. Trimming shortened V by 6 bases and J by 10 bases, and 9 bases separated the two germline ends. The CDR3 loop spans 11 amino acids. Written as DNA, the CDR3 is TGTGCCAGCAGCCGTTCTGTGGAGCTGTTTTTT. It translates to CASSRSVELFF.

The CDR3 sequence: CASSPTGSPNYGYTF. In DNA form, the CDR3 reads TGTGCCAGCAGCCCGACTGGCTCGCCGAACTATGGCTACACCTTC. This sequence joins TRBV7-2 and TRBJ1-2; D remains unclear. The CDR3 has 15 residues. CDR1 is SGHTA and CDR2 is FQGNSA in the germline V gene. Trimming shortened V by 5 bases and J by 2 bases, and 15 bases separated the two germline ends.

This clonotype was counted a few times. The chain uses TRBV12-3 or TRBV12-4 and TRBJ1-2, with unresolved D. The CDR3 covers 13 residues. Between the trimmed V and J ends, which lost 1 base and 4 bases, there was a span of 7 bases. The CDR3 loop reads CASSLGAAYGYTF. The CDR3 DNA is TGTGCCAGCAGTTTAGGGGCCGCCTATGGCTACACCTTC.

The CDR3 protein is CASSPQGGHTEAFF. CDR3 sequence (DNA): TGTGCCAGCAGCCCACAGGGGGGGCACACTGAAGCTTTCTTT. The V call is TRBV7-9, the J call TRBJ1-1; TRBD1 agrees at 8 bases. Germline loops: CDR1 SEHNR, CDR2 FQNEAQ (reference sequence). The junction had 5 bases not matched to a gene; V was cut back by 5 bases and J by 3 bases. The CDR3 loop spans 14 amino acids. The full variable domain, rest sourced from reference TRBV7-9 and TRBJ1-1, is DTGVSQNPRHKITKRGQNVTFRCDPISEHNRLYWYRQTLGQGPEFLTYFQNEAQLEKSRLLSDRFSAERPKGSFSTLEIQRTEQGDSAMYLCASSPQGGHTEAFFGQGTRLTVV.

This rearrangement joins TRBV27 to TRBJ2-3, with a possible D match to TRBD2 (6 bases). With 3 bases removed from V and 1 base from J, the gap between germline ends came to 11 bases. The CDR3 spans 15 residues. Germline CDR1 MNHEY, CDR2 SMNVEV (reference sequence). CDR3 nucleotides: TGTGCCAGCAGTTTCTTTGGCGGGGGCACAGATACGCAGTATTTT. Its translation is CASSFFGGGTDTQYF.

This clonotype was counted many times. V usage is TRBV3-1 and J usage is TRBJ1-1; no definite D call. The CDR3 has 12 residues. Trimming pared 1 base from V and 9 bases from J, leaving 9 bases between. Germline CDR1 is LGHDT and CDR2 is YNNKEL (reference sequence). This CDR3 is CASSQGEGKAFF. The DNA of the CDR3 is TGTGCCAGCAGCCAAGGGGAAGGGAAAGCTTTCTTT.

The chain combines TRBV12-3 or TRBV12-4 with TRBJ2-1; D not certain. The CDR3 contains 14 residues. Trimming left V 3 bases short and J 9 bases short, with 15 bases between. DNA of the CDR3: TGTGCCAGCAGTTTTGACGTAAAACTTGGTGAGCAGTTCTTC. Its translation is CASSFDVKLGEQFF.

This clonotype has a handful of counts. V gene TRBV6-2 or TRBV6-3 combines with J gene TRBJ1-2, with unresolved D. The CDR3 is 14 amino acids. Trimming left V 1 base short and J 7 bases short, with 13 bases between. Per germline, CDR1 MNHEY and CDR2 SVGEGT. The DNA of the CDR3 is TGTGCCAGCAGTTACTTATACACCCCGCTTGGCTACACCTTC. Residues: CASSYLYTPLGYTF.

The chain couples TRBV30 to TRBJ2-3; 9 bases fit TRBD2. Losses at the gene ends were 1 base for V and 6 bases for J; bases not matched to a gene: 14. Germline lookup yields CDR1 GTSNPN and CDR2 SVGIG (reference sequence). The CDR3 loop spans 17 amino acids. CDR3 residues: CAWSGGEAGGPGDTQYF. Here the CDR3 DNA reads TGTGCCTGGAGTGGCGGCGAGGCGGGGGGGCCTGGCGATACGCAGTATTTT.

There are many counts of this clonotype. The chain recombines TRBV12-3 or TRBV12-4 with TRBJ2-5; 8 nucleotides align to TRBD1. The CDR3 spans 15 residues. J lost 0 bases, V lost 3 bases, and 3 bases had no gene match. The CDR3 is CASSFRGPHQETQYF. In DNA, the CDR3 is TGTGCCAGCAGTTTCAGGGGGCCACACCAAGAGACCCAGTACTTC.

This clonotype was detected many times. The rearrangement uses TRBV7-2 and TRBJ2-5; D call uncertain. Germline V gene data show CDR1 as SGHTA and CDR2 as FQGNSA. The V end lost 1 base, the J end lost 0 bases, and 6 bases lay between the germline ends. This CDR3 contains 14 residues. DNA for the CDR3: TGTGCCAGCAGCTTAGTGGTATACCAAGAGACCCAGTACTTC. The encoded protein is CASSLVVYQETQYF.

The chain uses TRBV5-4 and TRBJ2-1; 7 bases fit TRBD2. CDR3 length: 16 residues. Looked up from germline, CDR1 is SGHNT and CDR2 is YYREEE (reference sequence). After removal of 0 bases from V and 1 base from J, the junction contained 4 bases not matched to a gene. The CDR3 reads CASSLAGRGSYNEQFF. The CDR3 DNA reads TGTGCCAGCAGCTTGGCAGGGAGGGGTTCCTACAATGAGCAGTTCTTC.

This clonotype was counted between two and nine times. This chain links TRBV7-6 with TRBJ2-1; D call uncertain. Trimming removed 3 bases from V and 0 bases from J, with 15 bases in between. CDR1 is SGHVS and CDR2 is FNYEAQ in the germline V gene. The length of the CDR3 is 17 residues. CDR3 bases: TGTGCCAGCAGCTTTGGAGATAGGACCAGCTCCTACAATGAGCAGTTCTTC. It yields the protein CASSFGDRTSSYNEQFF.

In its sample, this clonotype was seen a few times. The chain recombines TRBV12-3 or TRBV12-4 with TRBJ2-2; either TRBD1 or TRBD2 may fit D (6 bases each). The CDR3 covers 17 residues. V was cut by 3 bases and J by 5 bases, with 19 bases left in between. The CDR3 nucleotides read TGTGCCAGCAGTTTTGAGTGGGGAAGAGGGGGGACCGGGGAGCTGTTTTTT. Translating it yields CASSFEWGRGGTGELFF.